This T cell receptor (beta chain) was retrieved from a study of blood T cell repertoires in COVID-19. About the research overall: The United States, Italy and Spain supplied acute and convalescent COVID-19 samples. PBMCs, B-cell-depleted T cells, or T cells provided the cDNA or gDNA that made up the material.

The CDR3 runs to 14 residues. CDR1 KGHDR and CDR2 SFDVKD come from the germline V gene. Germline trimming cut 5 bases from V and 4 bases from J; bases unmatched to any gene: 1. Sequencing used immunoSEQ multiplex PCR; TCRdb keeps in-frame clones, though not all of them. The repertoire has approximately 160,000 clones, around 86% of them found once; the top ten carry roughly 0.58%. Seattle's enrolled individuals joined amid active infection and were then monitored longitudinally. Source material: peripheral blood. The J gene is TRBJ2-1, the V gene TRBV24-1; 10 bases fit TRBD1. This clonotype was sampled from a man in his 60s with COVID-19, enrolled during active disease. The CDR3 nucleotides read TGTGCCACCAGTGGGGACAGGGGTTACAATGAGCAGTTCTTC. Its translation is CATSGDRGYNEQFF.